This is a list of T cell receptor beta chains from one sample in a study of T cell responses to AZD1222 COVID-19 vaccine. Produced via immunoSEQ multiplex PCR; TCRdb's table is partial and in-frame only. The table lists 130,000 or so clones, 70% to 90% of them singletons. Sequencing was performed on peripheral blood, taken on day 0 of AZD1222 vaccination. All receptors come from an adult in good health. Both conserved end residues are part of each CDR3. D genes are given only for firm matches. Expanded clones get a size class; other rows say once, few or many, or leave the size out.

v_gene	d_gene	j_gene	abundance	CDR3aa	CDR3nt
TRBV5-1	TRBD1	TRBJ2-7	few	CASSLGQGSNEQYF	TGCGCCAGCAGCTTGGGACAGGGGTCCAACGAGCAGTACTTC
TRBV7-6	TRBD2	TRBJ2-1	-	CASSSGLAGVRNEQFF	TGTGCCAGCAGCTCGGGACTAGCGGGAGTTAGGAATGAGCAGTTCTTC
TRBV9	-	TRBJ1-4	-	CASSVGFDALATNEKLFF	TGTGCCAGCAGCGTAGGGTTTGACGCCTTAGCAACTAATGAAAAACTGTTTTTT
TRBV9	-	TRBJ2-2	-	CASSVGAGLNTGELFF	TGTGCCAGCAGCGTAGGGGCAGGGCTGAACACCGGGGAGCTGTTTTTT
TRBV3-1/TRBV3-2	-	TRBJ2-3	-	CASSQGILAADTQYF	TGTGCCAGCAGCCAAGGAATCTTGGCCGCAGATACGCAGTATTTT
TRBV6-5	-	TRBJ2-7	-	CASSLRALAYSEQYF	TGTGCCAGCAGTTTGCGGGCCCTTGCCTACTCCGAGCAGTACTTC
TRBV7-9	-	TRBJ2-7	-	CASSSLSYEQYF	TGTGCCAGCAGCTCTCTATCCTACGAGCAGTACTTC
TRBV5-4	-	TRBJ1-2	-	CASSFLSGEYYGYTF	TGTGCCAGCAGCTTTTTGTCGGGGGAATACTATGGCTACACCTTC
TRBV5-1	-	TRBJ2-2	-	CASSFTQGGNTGELFF	TGCGCCAGCAGCTTTACACAGGGAGGGAACACCGGGGAGCTGTTTTTT
TRBV7-2	TRBD2	TRBJ2-2	-	CASSFRASGSGNTGELFF	TGTGCCAGCAGCTTTCGCGCTAGCGGCTCGGGAAACACCGGGGAGCTGTTTTTT
TRBV25-1	TRBD2	TRBJ2-2	-	CASSLAGDSNTGELFF	TGTGCCAGCAGTCTAGCGGGAGACTCGAACACCGGGGAGCTGTTTTTT
TRBV9	TRBD1	TRBJ2-3	few	CASSPGTGTADTQYF	TGTGCCAGCAGCCCGGGGACAGGGACCGCAGATACGCAGTATTTT
TRBV29-1	TRBD1	TRBJ2-5	-	CSGRQGSIGETQYF	TGCAGCGGCCGACAGGGGTCGATCGGGGAGACCCAGTACTTC
TRBV3-1/TRBV3-2	-	TRBJ1-5	-	CASSQGLVYSNQPQHF	TGTGCCAGCAGCCAAGGTCTCGTATATAGCAATCAGCCCCAGCATTTT
TRBV19	-	TRBJ1-3	-	CASKVNLAGNTIYF	TGTGCCAGTAAGGTGAATCTAGCTGGAAACACCATATATTTT
TRBV5-1	-	TRBJ2-5	-	CASSLVPTGRPQETQYF	TGCGCCAGCAGCTTGGTGCCTACGGGAAGACCTCAAGAGACCCAGTACTTC
TRBV18	TRBD2	TRBJ2-7	-	CASSSTSGGGFEQYF	TGTGCCAGCTCATCGACTAGCGGGGGAGGATTCGAGCAGTACTTC
TRBV28	TRBD1	TRBJ1-5	-	CASSPRQGSNQPQHF	TGTGCCAGCAGTCCCCGACAGGGGAGCAATCAGCCCCAGCATTTT
TRBV28	TRBD2	TRBJ2-3	-	CASSDLAGADTQYF	TGTGCCAGCAGTGACCTAGCGGGAGCGGATACGCAGTATTTT
TRBV19	-	TRBJ1-1	-	CASSPLQSRTLSEAFF	TGTGCCAGTAGCCCATTACAGTCAAGGACTCTGAGTGAAGCTTTCTTT
TRBV3-1/TRBV3-2	-	TRBJ1-5	-	CASSRIPNNQPQHF	TGTGCCAGCAGCCGGATCCCGAACAATCAGCCCCAGCATTTT
TRBV7-9	-	TRBJ1-5	-	CASSLVGERQPQHF	TGTGCCAGCAGCTTAGTGGGGGAACGTCAGCCCCAGCATTTT
TRBV19	-	TRBJ1-5	few	CASSIAKGLYQPQHF	TGTGCCAGTAGTATAGCTAAGGGGTTGTATCAGCCCCAGCATTTT
TRBV12-3/TRBV12-4	-	TRBJ1-5	-	CASSPFEGQPQHF	TGTGCCAGCAGTCCCTTTGAGGGTCAGCCCCAGCATTTT
TRBV7-2	TRBD1	TRBJ2-1	-	CASSSFRDRGRNEQFF	TGTGCCAGCAGCTCGTTCCGGGACAGGGGGCGGAATGAGCAGTTCTTC
TRBV19	-	TRBJ2-7	-	CASTPTIQTSSYEQYF	TGTGCCAGTACTCCGACGATCCAAACAAGCTCCTACGAGCAGTACTTC
TRBV5-3	-	TRBJ2-1	once	CARSLRQAFDGVDEQFF	TGTGCCAGAAGCTTGCGTCAGGCCTTCGATGGGGTAGATGAGCAGTTCTTC
TRBV5-8	TRBD1	TRBJ2-5	-	CASRPGQGMGETQYF	TGTGCCAGCAGACCTGGACAGGGAATGGGGGAGACCCAGTACTTC
TRBV6-5	-	TRBJ1-2	-	CASSQLSGTGGYTF	TGTGCCAGCAGTCAATTGTCCGGGACGGGGGGCTACACCTTC
TRBV4-3	-	TRBJ2-7	-	CASSHSYYEQYF	TGCGCCAGCAGCCACAGCTACTACGAGCAGTACTTC
TRBV5-1	-	TRBJ1-2	-	CASSSTGRNYGYTF	TGCGCCAGCAGCTCGACGGGACGAAACTATGGCTACACCTTC
TRBV4-3	-	TRBJ1-2	-	CASSPSGLISYGYTF	TGCGCCAGCAGCCCCAGCGGGTTGATTAGCTATGGCTACACCTTC
TRBV7-2	-	TRBJ2-3	-	CASSLRAADTQYF	TGTGCCAGCAGCTTAAGGGCGGCGGATACGCAGTATTTT
TRBV12-5	TRBD2	TRBJ2-5	-	CASGLSPGGQETQYF	TGTGCTAGTGGTTTGTCTCCCGGGGGGCAAGAGACCCAGTACTTC
TRBV29-1	-	TRBJ1-1	-	CSVRGRTEAFF	TGCAGCGTTCGGGGGAGGACTGAAGCTTTCTTT
TRBV19	TRBD2	TRBJ2-5	-	CASSPGTSGGYQETQYF	TGTGCCAGTAGTCCAGGGACTAGCGGGGGGTACCAAGAGACCCAGTACTTC
TRBV7-9	TRBD1	TRBJ1-4	once	CASGDRVNEKLFF	TGTGCCAGCGGGGACAGGGTAAATGAAAAACTGTTTTTT
TRBV19	-	TRBJ1-5	few	CASTPRGRGYQPQHF	TGTGCCAGTACCCCTCGGGGGAGGGGGTATCAGCCCCAGCATTTT
TRBV24-1	TRBD1	TRBJ2-1	-	CATSDSRDRGLLSSYNEQFF	TGTGCCACCAGTGACAGCCGGGACAGGGGGCTACTGAGCTCCTACAATGAGCAGTTCTTC
TRBV9	-	TRBJ2-2	-	CASSVAVSGELFF	TGTGCCAGCAGCGTAGCCGTTTCAGGGGAGCTGTTTTTT
TRBV6-1	TRBD1	TRBJ1-2	-	CASSEEWTGRYGYTF	TGTGCCAGCAGTGAAGAATGGACAGGGAGGTATGGCTACACCTTC
TRBV30	-	TRBJ2-7	once	CAWSRTTITTSSYEQYF	TGTGCCTGGAGCCGTACGACGATTACCACAAGCTCCTACGAGCAGTACTTC
TRBV28	-	TRBJ1-4	-	CASSRTPSHEKLFF	TGTGCCAGCAGTCGAACACCCAGCCATGAAAAACTGTTTTTT
TRBV29-1	-	TRBJ1-1	-	CSDGQWDGEAFF	TGCAGCGACGGTCAATGGGACGGTGAAGCTTTCTTT
TRBV28	-	TRBJ1-1	-	CASSRRTRWNTEAFF	TGTGCCAGCAGCCGAAGGACACGCTGGAACACTGAAGCTTTCTTT
TRBV2	TRBD1	TRBJ2-7	-	CASSINRGNSYEQYF	TGTGCCAGCAGTATAAACAGGGGGAACTCCTACGAGCAGTACTTC
TRBV7-9	-	TRBJ1-2	-	CASSHRKGNYGYTF	TGTGCCAGCAGCCATCGTAAGGGGAACTATGGCTACACCTTC
TRBV6-2/TRBV6-3	-	TRBJ1-2	-	CASSYSPGHGYTF	TGTGCCAGCAGTTACTCGCCCGGGCATGGCTACACCTTC
TRBV6-5	TRBD2	TRBJ2-1	-	CASTSGSSYNEQFF	TGTGCCAGCACGAGCGGGAGCTCCTACAATGAGCAGTTCTTC
TRBV18	-	TRBJ1-2	-	CASSPTRTNGYTF	TGTGCCAGCTCACCAACGAGGACCAATGGCTACACCTTC
TRBV7-9	TRBD1	TRBJ2-3	-	CASSAQGAGADTQYF	TGTGCCAGCAGCGCTCAGGGGGCAGGGGCCGATACGCAGTATTTT
TRBV3-1/TRBV3-2	TRBD1	TRBJ2-7	-	CASSQGVRTGFPEQYF	TGTGCCAGCAGCCAAGGAGTAAGGACAGGGTTTCCCGAGCAGTACTTC